A single sample is the source of the 2 T cell receptor beta chains below, sequenced in a study of beta chain features in type 1 diabetes listed by TCRdb under 2018. The antigens of these receptors remain unknown. Results the study describes overall, beyond this receptor: In all four CD4+ subsets, TCRB CDR3 length was moderately but significantly shorter in type 1 diabetes patients.

The library was produced with the immunoSEQ multiplex PCR assay. The High Capacity cDNA Reverse Transcription Kit was used to reverse transcribe all of the isolated RNA, meaning that expressed TCRB transcripts were what got sequenced. TCRdb re-hosts the immuneACCESS table, in-frame sequences only. Its copies lack some clones; in the studies checked, an unresolved V gene accounts for under half of them, and the cause for the rest is not known. Present in this sample are 300,000 to 350,000 clones, about a tenth of which were seen just once. The top ten constitute 1% of the sample. The source material was central memory CD4+ T cells from blood. The receptors derive from a man aged 25-40 years with type 1 diabetes.

The genes are TRBV19 and TRBJ2-7, with unresolved D. Trimming pared 5 bases from V and 3 bases from J, leaving 11 bases between. CDR3 length: 13 amino acids. CDR1 is LNHDA and CDR2 is SQIVND in the germline V gene (reference sequence). DNA for the CDR3: TGTGCCAGTAGTCTCCGGGCAGGCTACGAGCAGTACTTC. This codes for CASSLRAGYEQYF.

In regard to this clone: Other DNA sequences within the sample encode an identical CDR3. The chain uses TRBV6-5 and TRBJ2-3, with a possible D match to TRBD2 (7 bases). The CDR3 length is 14 residues. The ends were cut back, 7 bases at V and 0 bases at J, with 11 bases in the middle. Germline V CDR1 and CDR2: MNHEY, SVGAGI. The DNA of the CDR3 is TGTGCCAGCAAGGGGGGGCCTAGCACAGATACGCAGTATTTT. The encoded protein is CASKGGPSTDTQYF.